Listed below are T cell receptor beta chains from one sample, sequenced in a study of identical twins. TCRdb re-derived calls from the 5' RACE reads in MiXCR, one entry per CDR3 protein. The sample holds about 470,000 distinct CDR3 sequences, 20% to 25% seen once. These same records also appear under a second study, on T cells expressing NK-cell markers.

Sequencing input: CD4+ T cells sorted from blood. Every receptor here comes from a young woman in good health. Each CDR3 is given with its conserved first and last residue. The D gene is left open where the match is weak. Clone size is not always given. Where it is, it says once, few, many or a class for expanded clones.

abundance | j_gene | v_gene | d_gene | CDR3aa | CDR3nt
few | TRBJ2-3 | TRBV10-3 | TRBD2 | CAIKQREADTQYF | TGTGCCATCAAGCAGCGGGAAGCGGATACGCAGTATTTT
- | TRBJ1-4 | TRBV3-1 | - | CASRRTTNEKLFF | TGTGCCAGCAGGCGTACAACTAATGAAAAACTGTTTTTT
many | TRBJ1-2 | TRBV18 | - | CASSPREGNGGYTF | TGTGCCAGCTCACCACGGGAGGGGAACGGTGGCTACACCTTC
many | TRBJ2-3 | TRBV5-1 | - | CASSLQLDTQYF | TGTGCCAGCAGCCTCCAACTAGATACGCAGTATTTT
- | TRBJ1-5 | TRBV5-5 | - | CASSLAGDGGQPQHF | TGTGCCAGCAGCTTGGCCGGGGACGGAGGTCAGCCCCAGCATTTT
- | TRBJ2-3 | TRBV7-8 | - | CASSLIDRDVTQYF | TGTGCCAGCAGCTTGATCGACCGGGACGTTACACAGTATTTT
- | TRBJ2-1 | TRBV6-1 | TRBD1 | CASSERAGGNEQFF | TGTGCCAGCAGTGAAAGGGCAGGGGGCAATGAGCAGTTCTTC
few | TRBJ2-2 | TRBV21-1 | - | CASSKKGSGELFF | TGTGCCAGCAGCAAAAAAGGGTCCGGGGAGCTGTTTTTT
few | TRBJ2-4 | TRBV20-1 | TRBD1 | CSASPIGTAKNIQYF | TGCAGTGCTTCCCCTATTGGGACAGCAAAAAACATTCAGTACTTC
few | TRBJ1-2 | TRBV9 | - | CASSVRQGGLGYTF | TGTGCCAGCAGCGTCCGCCAGGGAGGGCTTGGCTACACCTTC
once | TRBJ2-1 | TRBV5-1 | TRBD2 | CASSLFPLLAGGQGVLFF | TGCGCCAGCAGCTTGTTCCCTCTACTAGCGGGGGGGCAGGGGGTGCTGTTCTTC
- | TRBJ2-2 | TRBV9 | TRBD2 | CASRLAENTGELFF | TGTGCCAGCAGACTAGCGGAAAACACCGGGGAGCTGTTTTTT
few | TRBJ2-7 | TRBV3-1 | TRBD1 | CASSQGRDSQGYEQYF | TGTGCCAGCAGCCAAGGAAGGGACAGCCAGGGTTACGAGCAGTACTTC
- | TRBJ2-3 | TRBV9 | - | CASSTRPGDTQYF | TGTGCCAGCAGCACCCGTCCCGGGGATACGCAGTATTTT
few | TRBJ1-6 | TRBV5-1 | TRBD1 | CASSLQGAGSPLHF | TGCGCCAGCAGCTTACAGGGGGCTGGTTCACCCCTCCACTTT
- | TRBJ2-1 | TRBV6-5 | TRBD2 | CASSSGTSGDRSLFF | TGTGCCAGCAGTTCGGGGACTAGCGGGGACCGCAGTTTGTTCTTC
- | TRBJ2-1 | TRBV14 | - | CASSLFALPLNEQFF | TGTGCCAGCAGCTTATTTGCCCTACCACTGAATGAGCAGTTCTTC
- | TRBJ1-1 | TRBV20-1 | - | CSARGDQNTEAFF | TGCAGTGCACGGGGCGATCAGAACACTGAAGCTTTCTTT
few | TRBJ2-1 | TRBV5-1 | TRBD1 | CASSSWTGGRNEQFF | TGCGCCAGCAGCTCCTGGACAGGGGGCCGCAATGAGCAGTTCTTC
- | TRBJ2-1 | TRBV6-1 | - | CASRQTGRGEYNEQFF | TGTGCCAGCAGGCAAACTGGACGAGGGGAATACAATGAGCAGTTCTTC
- | TRBJ2-1 | TRBV5-1 | TRBD2 | CASSLVSGSMNEQFF | TGCGCCAGCAGCTTGGTTAGCGGGAGTATGAATGAGCAGTTCTTC
many | TRBJ1-2 | TRBV29-1 | - | CSVEELGDYGYTF | TGCAGCGTTGAAGAACTTGGGGACTATGGCTACACCTTC